What follows are 27 T cell receptor beta chains derived from one specimen sequenced in a study of blood T cells in healthy people across ages (dated by TCRdb to the mid-2010s). The library was prepared using 5' RACE. Instrument on record: Illumina HiSeq 2500. A second PCR of about 7 to 12 cycles was run with a J-beta primer mix and a sample-barcoded 5' primer. The public reads were run again by TCRdb, first through fastp at Q25 and then through MiXCR, and only productive beta chains were kept. Under each unique CDR3 protein, matching rows form one entry showing the most common genes and DNA. The sample yields some 730,000 distinct CDR3 sequences; 22% were counted once. Together, the top ten hold roughly 22% of the sample. The sample taken for sequencing was blood. The receptors derive from a man aged 70-80 years in good health.

This clonotype was seen many times. The V gene is TRBV20-1, the J gene TRBJ2-3; no clear D. Germline V gives CDR1 DFQATT, CDR2 SNEGSKA (reference sequence). The CDR3 has 11 amino acids. V was pared by 2 bases and J by 2 bases, with 2 bases between. CDR3 protein: CSARPTDTQYF. The CDR3 nucleotides read TGCAGTGCTAGACCCACAGATACGCAGTATTTT.

The rearrangement uses TRBV5-1 and TRBJ2-1; D tentatively reads TRBD1 or TRBD2 (5 bases each). Trimming pared 2 bases from V and 7 bases from J, leaving 13 bases between. The CDR3 loop spans 14 amino acids. Germline V gene lookup returns CDR1 SGHRS and CDR2 YFSETQ. The CDR3 nucleotides are TGCGCCAGCAGCTTTCCGGGACGGCTTAATGAGCAGTTCTTC. It translates to CASSFPGRLNEQFF.

This clonotype appeared a few times. The chain uses TRBV12-3 or TRBV12-4 and TRBJ2-5, with 8 bases identical to TRBD1. This CDR3 region has 14 residues. The junction had 9 bases not matched to a gene; V was cut back by 7 bases and J by 5 bases. CDR3 loop: CASILQGGPETQYF. The CDR3 coding sequence is TGTGCCAGCATTCTACAGGGGGGCCCGGAGACCCAGTACTTC.

This chain uses TRBV20-1 with TRBJ2-7; D is ambiguous. Germline CDR1 is DFQATT and CDR2 is SNEGSKA (reference sequence). The CDR3 consists of 14 residues. V dropped 3 bases and J dropped 3 bases, with 15 bases sitting between them. Here the CDR3 DNA reads TGCAGTGCTAGCAGACTTGGAATTGGCTACGAGCAGTACTTC. Encoded protein: CSASRLGIGYEQYF.

Only a few counts were recorded for this clonotype. V gene TRBV20-1 combines with J gene TRBJ2-3; D possibly corresponds to TRBD2 (5 bases). This CDR3 is 14 amino acids long. With 0 bases removed from V and 3 bases from J, the gap between germline ends came to 10 bases. The germline V gene encodes CDR1 DFQATT and CDR2 SNEGSKA (reference sequence). The CDR3 reads CSARDAGGTDTQYF. The CDR3 coding sequence is TGCAGTGCTAGAGATGCAGGAGGTACAGATACGCAGTATTTT.

V and J are TRBV20-1 and TRBJ1-2; TRBD1 might be the D (6 bases). Deletions cut 3 bases from V and 8 bases from J, with 22 bases between. CDR3 length: 15 residues. Germline V gene lookup returns CDR1 DFQATT and CDR2 SNEGSKA (reference sequence). The CDR3 sequence is CSASRAGRGITGYTF. DNA of the CDR3: TGCAGTGCTAGCAGAGCCGGGAGGGGGATTACGGGCTACACCTTC.

This chain joins TRBV20-1 and TRBJ2-2, with D tentatively TRBD2 (5 bases). CDR1 DFQATT and CDR2 SNEGSKA come from the germline V gene (reference sequence). CDR3 length equals 14 residues. Trimming took off 3 bases at V and 1 base at J, with 9 bases between the two ends. Here the CDR3 reads CSASPGENTGELFF. CDR3 coding DNA: TGCAGTGCTAGCCCCGGGGAGAACACCGGGGAGCTGTTTTTT.

This clonotype has a handful of counts. The chain recombines TRBV5-8 with TRBJ2-3; D is unresolved. The CDR3 totals 9 residues. The germline V gene encodes CDR1 SGHTS and CDR2 YDEGEE. Deletions cut 8 bases from V and 3 bases from J, with 1 base between. This chain's CDR3 is CARTDTQYF. CDR3 nucleotides: TGTGCCAGAACAGATACGCAGTATTTT.

This sequence joins TRBV20-1 and TRBJ1-1; no definite D call. V lost 3 bases and J 14 bases, leaving 25 bases between the germline ends. Germline CDR1 and CDR2: DFQATT and SNEGSKA (reference sequence). CDR3 length: 14 residues. The CDR3 sequence is CSARDAKAVLEAFF. CDR3 sequence (DNA): TGCAGTGCTAGGGACGCAAAAGCCGTCCTGGAGGCCTTCTTT.

This chain uses TRBV20-1 with TRBJ1-2, with D uncertain. The CDR3 has 12 residues. Germline V gene data show CDR1 as DFQATT and CDR2 as SNEGSKA (reference sequence). V lost 1 base and J 8 bases, leaving 11 bases between the germline ends. In nucleotides, the CDR3 is TGCAGTGCTAGAGCCAGGCCTTTAGGCTACACCTTC. It translates to CSARARPLGYTF.

This clonotype turned up a few times. The V gene is TRBV12-3 or TRBV12-4, the J gene TRBJ2-3; 7 bases line up with TRBD2. This CDR3 contains 16 residues. Trimming took 5 bases from V and 1 from J; bases not matched to a gene: 9. The CDR3 is CASSPEAGLGTDTQYF. The CDR3 bases are TGTGCCAGCAGTCCCGAAGCGGGGTTGGGCACAGATACGCAGTATTTT.

This rearrangement joins TRBV3-1 to TRBJ2-7; D remains unclear. The CDR3 spans 17 residues. From germline, CDR1 is LGHDT and CDR2 YNNKEL (reference sequence). Trimming pared 1 base from V and 4 bases from J, leaving 20 bases between. CDR3 protein: CASSQVWVADKLYEQYV. CDR3 coding DNA: TGTGCCAGCAGCCAAGTTTGGGTCGCCGACAAGTTATACGAGCAGTACGTC.

Here the CDR3 reads CASSVREGLSTDTQYF. The CDR3 region has the DNA TGTGCCAGCAGCGTCCGGGAGGGCCTCAGCACAGATACGCAGTATTTT. The chain recombines TRBV14 with TRBJ2-3; 8 bases agree with TRBD2. J lost 0 bases, V lost 5 bases, and 7 bases had no gene match. CDR1 and CDR2 (germline): SGHDN, FVKESK. The CDR3 is made up of 16 amino acids.

This clonotype has more than one count but fewer than ten. The chain carries TRBV3-1 and TRBJ1-2, with TRBD1 identical over 7 bases. The CDR3 extends over 16 amino acids. The V segment lost 4 bases and the J segment 6 bases; nucleotides outside the gene matches: 14. Germline lookup yields CDR1 LGHDT and CDR2 YNNKEL (reference sequence). The CDR3 DNA reads as TGTGCCAGCAGCCCCTCGTACGCAGGGGGTGATAATGGCTACACCTTC. Protein: CASSPSYAGGDNGYTF.

This clonotype has a handful of counts. J is TRBJ2-5 and V is TRBV9, with 10 bases lining up with TRBD2. V was clipped by 0 bases and J by 4 bases; unmatched bases: 6. This CDR3 region has 16 residues. Germline CDR1 and CDR2: SGDLS and YYNGEE. The CDR3 sequence: CASSVAPAGGSETQYF. The DNA of the CDR3 is TGTGCCAGCAGCGTAGCTCCAGCGGGAGGGTCAGAGACCCAGTACTTC.

The chain links TRBV12-3 or TRBV12-4 to TRBJ2-5; TRBD1 agrees at 9 bases. The end of the DNA is better explained by TRBJ2-7, so the J call may be wrong. The CDR3 totals 13 residues. CDR3 sequence reads: CASSPGQGLEQYV. The CDR3 nucleotides read TGTGCCAGCAGTCCAGGACAGGGGCTCGAGCAGTACGTC.

This clonotype was found a few times. The V call is TRBV20-1, the J call TRBJ1-5, with D possibly TRBD1 on 5 matching bases. This CDR3 has 12 amino acids. CDR1 and CDR2 from the germline V gene are DFQATT and SNEGSKA (reference sequence). V lost 3 bases and J lost 6, with 9 bases in between. This CDR3 is CSASSGPQPQHF. The DNA of the CDR3 is TGCAGTGCTAGTTCAGGGCCTCAGCCCCAGCATTTT.

The table lists this clonotype with a few counts. V is TRBV11-2 and J is TRBJ1-4, with D perhaps TRBD1 (6 bases). This CDR3 region has 16 residues. V shed 5 bases and J shed 5 bases, with 18 bases lying between them. The germline gives CDR1 SGHAT, CDR2 FQNNGV. CDR3 amino acids: CASSPGDRGVNEKLFF. Written as DNA, the CDR3 is TGTGCCAGCAGCCCAGGGGACCGAGGGGTGAATGAAAAACTGTTTTTT.

The sample holds many counts of this clonotype. This chain joins TRBV9 and TRBJ1-1; 7 positions match TRBD1. The germline V gene encodes CDR1 SGDLS and CDR2 YYNGEE. V lost 4 bases to trimming and J lost 3 bases; unmatched junction nucleotides: 3. The CDR3 spans 13 residues. CDR3 residues: CASSFQGDTEAFF. CDR3 coding DNA: TGTGCCAGCAGCTTTCAGGGGGACACTGAAGCTTTCTTT.

The gene calls are TRBV12-3 or TRBV12-4 and TRBJ2-4; 8 nucleotides agree with TRBD1. The CDR3 spans 16 residues. The V and J ends lost 1 base and 9 bases, in that order; junction bases with no gene match: 11. The DNA for the CDR3 is TGTGCCAGCAGTTTAGGAGAAAACAGGGGGAGAGGCATTCAGTACTTC. Residues: CASSLGENRGRGIQYF.

This clonotype was seen more than once but under ten times. This sequence joins TRBV12-3 or TRBV12-4 and TRBJ1-2; D is ambiguous. V lost 6 bases, J lost 8 bases, and 19 bases lay in between. The CDR3 runs to 14 residues. Written as DNA, the CDR3 is TGTGCCAGCAGCTCCCACGGGCGCGGTAGGGGCTACACCTTC. Translating it yields CASSSHGRGRGYTF.

This clonotype was detected a few times. The chain is built from TRBV20-1 and TRBJ2-7; 11 bases line up with TRBD2. Trimming cost V 0 bases and J 2 bases; bases outside gene matches: 6. Germline CDR1 DFQATT, CDR2 SNEGSKA (reference sequence). The CDR3 has 16 residues. The CDR3 DNA reads as TGCAGTGCTAGAGATCCCCTAGCGGGGGGCCCCTACGAGCAGTACTTC. It translates to CSARDPLAGGPYEQYF.

This clonotype has a handful of counts. The V gene is TRBV28, the J gene TRBJ2-5; 12 nucleotides line up with TRBD2. The CDR3 extends over 16 amino acids. V lost 5 bases and J lost 2; bases outside the gene matches: 6. Germline lookup yields CDR1 MDHEN and CDR2 SYDVKM. This CDR3 reads CASSQTSGGDQETQYF. For the CDR3, the DNA is TGTGCCAGCAGTCAGACTAGCGGGGGAGATCAAGAGACCCAGTACTTC.

This clonotype was observed a few times. The V and J genes are TRBV30 and TRBJ2-1, with 12 bases identical to TRBD2. The CDR3 loop spans 15 amino acids. Per the germline V gene, CDR1 is GTSNPN and CDR2 is SVGIG (reference sequence). V gave up 3 bases and J gave up 8 bases; unmatched junction bases: 8. CDR3 nucleotides: TGTGCCTGGAGACACGGGACTAGCGGGCTCTATGAGCAGTTCTTC. Its translation is CAWRHGTSGLYEQFF.

This clonotype has a handful of counts. J is TRBJ1-5 and V is TRBV7-2, with 9 bases identical to TRBD1. This CDR3 contains 15 residues. Unmatched junction bases numbered 9, after V lost 1 base and J lost 11 bases. Germline lookup yields CDR1 SGHTA and CDR2 FQGNSA. CDR3 amino acids: CASSLVWDRDEAQHF. The CDR3 DNA reads TGTGCCAGCAGCTTAGTATGGGACAGGGATGAAGCCCAGCATTTT.

This clonotype was seen a handful of times. Germline and junction disagree at one end, which may indicate a read error. The chain uses TRBV6-5 and TRBJ2-1; 9 nucleotides line up with TRBD1. The length of the CDR3 is 15 residues. Germline V gene sequence: CDR1 MNHEY, CDR2 SVGAGI. The CDR3 bases are TGCGCCAGCAGTTATCCGGGACAGGGAAGGCATGAGCAGTTCTTC. It specifies CASSYPGQGRHEQFF.

The chain combines TRBV6-5 with TRBJ1-4, with 8 bases matching TRBD1. V lost 10 bases, J lost 6 bases, and 10 bases stayed unmatched. In germline, CDR1 is MNHEY, CDR2 SVGAGI. The CDR3 is 14 residues long. CDR3 residues: CATTTGEGYEKLFF. The DNA of the CDR3 is TGTGCCACCACGACAGGGGAGGGGTATGAAAAACTGTTTTTT.